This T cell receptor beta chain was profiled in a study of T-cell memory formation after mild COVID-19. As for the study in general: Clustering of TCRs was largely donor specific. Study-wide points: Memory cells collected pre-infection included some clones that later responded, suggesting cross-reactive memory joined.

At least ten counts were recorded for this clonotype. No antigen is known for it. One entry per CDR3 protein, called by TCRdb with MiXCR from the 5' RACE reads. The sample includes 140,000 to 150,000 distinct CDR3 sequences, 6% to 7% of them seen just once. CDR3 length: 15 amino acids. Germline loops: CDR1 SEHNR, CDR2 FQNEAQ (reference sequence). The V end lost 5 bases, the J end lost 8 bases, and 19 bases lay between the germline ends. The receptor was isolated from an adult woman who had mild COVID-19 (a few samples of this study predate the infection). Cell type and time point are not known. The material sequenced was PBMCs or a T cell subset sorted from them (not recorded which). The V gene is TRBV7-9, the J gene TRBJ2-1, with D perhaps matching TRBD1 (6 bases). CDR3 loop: CASSVGTRDGDEQFF. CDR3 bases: TGTGCCAGCAGCGTCGGGACACGGGATGGGGATGAGCAGTTCTTC. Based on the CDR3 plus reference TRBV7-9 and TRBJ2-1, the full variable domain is DTGVSQNPRHKITKRGQNVTFRCDPISEHNRLYWYRQTLGQGPEFLTYFQNEAQLEKSRLLSDRFSAERPKGSFSTLEIQRTEQGDSAMYLCASSVGTRDGDEQFFGPGTRLTVL.